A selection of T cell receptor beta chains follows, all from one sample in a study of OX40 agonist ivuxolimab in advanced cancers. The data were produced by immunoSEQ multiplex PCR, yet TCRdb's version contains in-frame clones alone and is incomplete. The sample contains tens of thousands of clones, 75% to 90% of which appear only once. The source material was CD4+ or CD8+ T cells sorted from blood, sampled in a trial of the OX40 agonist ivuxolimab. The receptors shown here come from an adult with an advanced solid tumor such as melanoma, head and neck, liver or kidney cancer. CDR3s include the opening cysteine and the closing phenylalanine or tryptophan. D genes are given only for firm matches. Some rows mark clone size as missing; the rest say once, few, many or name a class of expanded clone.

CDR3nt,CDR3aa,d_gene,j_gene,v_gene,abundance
TGTGCCAGCAGTCCCCGGGACAGCACAGATACGCAGTATTTT,CASSPRDSTDTQYF,NA,TRBJ2-3,TRBV6-1,once
TGTGCCAGCAGCTCTCAACAGGGGTTATTGGGCTACACCTTC,CASSSQQGLLGYTF,TRBD1,TRBJ1-2,TRBV5-5,NA
TGTGCCAGCAGTAAAATTAGCGGGGGGGCCCTCAATGAGCAGTTCTTC,CASSKISGGALNEQFF,TRBD2,TRBJ2-1,TRBV9,NA
TGCGCCAGCAGCTTGAGCGGGACAGGGGATGAAAAACTGTTTTTT,CASSLSGTGDEKLFF,TRBD1,TRBJ1-4,TRBV5-1,NA
TGTGCCAGTGCTTTCGGGCAGGGTGGCACCGGGGAGCTGTTTTTT,CASAFGQGGTGELFF,NA,TRBJ2-2,TRBV19,NA
TGTGCCAGCAGTTTACTGCAGGTCTCTGGAAACACCATATATTTT,CASSLLQVSGNTIYF,NA,TRBJ1-3,TRBV28,NA
TGTGCCAGCAGTTACGGACTTAACTATGGCTACACCTTC,CASSYGLNYGYTF,NA,TRBJ1-2,TRBV6-6,NA
TGTGCCAGCAGCTTAGATGGCAGACCGGGACTAGCGAAATACAATGAGCAGTTCTTC,CASSLDGRPGLAKYNEQFF,TRBD2,TRBJ2-1,TRBV11-3,NA
TGCGCCAGCAGCCAAGGGGGTAGTAGTGAGACCCAGTACTTC,CASSQGGSSETQYF,NA,TRBJ2-5,TRBV4-3,NA
TGTGCCAGCAACCCAACCCTTCCCCCTAGAGTTTCCCTGGGGAACACCATATATTTT,CASNPTLPPRVSLGNTIYF,NA,TRBJ1-3,TRBV28,NA
TGTGCCAGCAGCCCTGACGCGGGACAGATTTACAATGAGCAGTTCTTC,CASSPDAGQIYNEQFF,NA,TRBJ2-1,TRBV14,NA
TGCGCCAGCAGCCTGACTAGTTACACCGGGGAGCTGTTTTTT,CASSLTSYTGELFF,NA,TRBJ2-2,TRBV5-1,NA
TGTGCCAGCAGTGCGCCTTCGAGGGGACTAGCGGGAGTCGGGGATACGCAGTATTTT,CASSAPSRGLAGVGDTQYF,TRBD2,TRBJ2-3,TRBV2,NA
TGTGCCAGCAGCTTTTTCCCAGATACGCAGTATTTT,CASSFFPDTQYF,NA,TRBJ2-3,TRBV5-4,NA
TGTGCCAGCAGGGACACAAGACAGGGGGTTGAAGCTTTCTTT,CASRDTRQGVEAFF,TRBD1,TRBJ1-1,TRBV2,NA
TGTGCCAGCAGCTTTAGCGGGATCGGGGAGACCCAGTACTTC,CASSFSGIGETQYF,TRBD2,TRBJ2-5,TRBV5-6,NA
TGTGCCAGCAGTTTATTGGGCGCTGGCTACACCTTC,CASSLLGAGYTF,NA,TRBJ1-2,TRBV28,once
TGCAGCGTTGAACTTGGGGGTGGGTACAATGAGCAGTTCTTC,CSVELGGGYNEQFF,NA,TRBJ2-1,TRBV29-1,NA
TGCGCCAGCAGCTTGGTACAACAGGGAGGGTATGGCTACACCTTC,CASSLVQQGGYGYTF,NA,TRBJ1-2,TRBV5-1,NA
TGTGCCAGCACGGGACAGCTAAAAGAGACCCAGTACTTC,CASTGQLKETQYF,TRBD1,TRBJ2-5,TRBV2,NA
TGTGCCAGCAGCCCCGGGACACCTGGAGAGCAGTACTTC,CASSPGTPGEQYF,NA,TRBJ2-7,TRBV11-2,NA
TGTGCCAGCAGCTCGGGCTCGCGGGGCTACACCTTC,CASSSGSRGYTF,NA,TRBJ1-2,TRBV7-8,few
TGTGCCAGCAACACCTTAGAGGGCTCCGGGGTGAACACTGAAGCTTTCTTT,CASNTLEGSGVNTEAFF,NA,TRBJ1-1,TRBV7-6,NA
TGTGCCAGCAGCAGCAGGGAAAAACTGTTTTTT,CASSSREKLFF,NA,TRBJ1-4,TRBV7-9,NA
TGTGCCAGCTCACCGCAAGAACAGGGGCATGGGGCTTTCTTT,CASSPQEQGHGAFF,TRBD1,TRBJ1-1,TRBV18,NA
TGTGCCAGCAGCTTGGACCCCAGAAGGGGAGAGACCCAGTACTTC,CASSLDPRRGETQYF,NA,TRBJ2-5,TRBV5-4,NA
TGTGCCAGCTCACCCCAACACGGGTCGGGAGGGGACTATGGCTACACCTTC,CASSPQHGSGGDYGYTF,NA,TRBJ1-2,TRBV18,NA
TGTGCCAGTAGCCCACAGGGGGCGAGGACTGAAGCTTTCTTT,CASSPQGARTEAFF,TRBD1,TRBJ1-1,TRBV19,once
TGTGCCAGCAGCCCCAGGGGGCTGACTGAAGCTTTCTTT,CASSPRGLTEAFF,TRBD1,TRBJ1-1,TRBV9,NA
TGTGCCAGCAGCCCCTGGACAGGAGACTTGAACACTGAAGCTTTCTTT,CASSPWTGDLNTEAFF,TRBD1,TRBJ1-1,TRBV5-5,NA
TGTGCCATCACCGGGACAGTAAAGGGTGAGCAGTTCTTC,CAITGTVKGEQFF,TRBD1,TRBJ2-1,TRBV10-3,NA
TGTGCCAGCAGCGCGGGTGGACTAGCGGGGATTGAAGGTACGCAGTATTTT,CASSAGGLAGIEGTQYF,TRBD2,TRBJ2-3,TRBV9,NA
TGTGCCAGCAGTGAAGAGGCCTTCCAAGCATCTGAAGCTTTCTTT,CASSEEAFQASEAFF,NA,TRBJ1-1,TRBV2,NA
TGTGCCACCCAACTAGCGGGAGCCTACAATGAGCAGTTCTTC,CATQLAGAYNEQFF,TRBD2,TRBJ2-1,TRBV19,NA
TGTGCCAGCAGTTTGAGACAGGGGTCCGGGGAGCTGTTTTTT,CASSLRQGSGELFF,TRBD1,TRBJ2-2,TRBV27,NA
TGTGCCTGGCAGGGGTACCGACAATTCTATGGCTACACCTTC,CAWQGYRQFYGYTF,NA,TRBJ1-2,TRBV30,NA
TGTGCCAGCAGTCCATCAGGGGCTTTCTCTGGAAACACCATATATTTT,CASSPSGAFSGNTIYF,NA,TRBJ1-3,TRBV11-2,NA